The present entry profiles one TCR beta chain with its context. Its binding antigen is unknown. No base quality values were provided; no much bigger clone lies one nucleotide off. These data come from a study of blood T cells in healthy people across ages (dated by TCRdb to between 2014 and 2016). Context from the whole study: In model experiments, template switching captured roughly one uniquely barcoded TCR beta cDNA molecule for every two T cells. Age-related changes in TCR beta repertoire diversity were measured in the study by deep sequencing normalized with unique cDNA molecular identifiers. Donors were grouped into four age groups: young (average approximately 16 years), middle-aged (39), aged (approximately 58) and long-lived (around 80). To avoid experimental bias, donors of different ages were distributed randomly across sequencing lanes. Using the same blood draw, the study looked at two additional independent replicas of 1 million unique cDNA reads for two donors, one aged 18 to 30 and the other aged 80 or older. Broad study findings and their caveats: Compared with the aged group, the long-lived group had more naive CD4+ T cells, fewer expanded clones and increased TCR diversity, a pattern suggesting age selection. Because profiling used bulk unsorted PBMCs, naive and antigen-experienced compartments could not be compared conclusively. Observed TCR beta diversity per million T cells fell roughly linearly with age, and a significant reduction was already apparent by age around 44. Estimates of total diversity from one million sequenced T cells were regarded as lower bounds and underestimates. Because the CMV infection status of the donors was unknown, age-related changes in expanded clonotypes may potentially have been confounded. Observed TCR beta diversity correlated strongly with the percentage of naive T cells measured by flow cytometry.

Donors were about 36 systemically healthy Caucasian individuals from Russia aged roughly 6 to 95 years. Each donor gave approximately 10 milliliters of peripheral blood, collected into EDTA-treated Vacutainer tubes. Ficoll-Paque density-gradient centrifugation was used to isolate PBMCs, with at least 7 million per sample. Total RNA was extracted from PBMCs with Trizol reagent, with at least 6 micrograms obtained per sample. For every donor, an aliquot of PBMCs went through flow cytometry to measure the percentages of naive CD45RAhigh/CD27high T cells. The library was generated by 5' RACE. The reads were generated on an Illumina HiSeq 2500. A second PCR of roughly 7 to 11 cycles was performed with a sample-barcoded 5' primer and a J-beta primer mix. Each TCR beta cDNA molecule received a unique molecular identifier from a template-switch 5' adaptor carrying 12 random nucleotides. At least 2.5 million CDR3-containing paired-end reads were obtained from each sample. The Mint cDNA synthesis kit, primed by a TRBC-specific oligonucleotide, was used to synthesize first-strand cDNA from all RNA. Following uracil-DNA glycosylase treatment, a first 18-cycle PCR with universal primers M1SS and BC2_uni_R was performed on all cDNA. The original methods were these. For normalization, 1 million high-quality reads, each with a distinct molecular identifier, were randomly selected from each sample. Reads sharing molecular identifiers were discarded rather than binned into consensus sequences. MiTCR, with a Q25 quality threshold and the strictest error-elimination algorithm, was used for CDR3 identification, clonotype clustering and error correction. Lower-bound total TCR beta diversity was estimated with a nonparametric unseen species model using Euler transformation. TCRdb's own reprocessing of the public reads used fastp at Q25 and MiXCR and kept productive beta chains. Here each entry gathers all rows of one CDR3 protein and keeps the most common genes and DNA. TCRdb assigned the V and J calls; the authors' analysis was not used. For this sample the table gives hundreds of thousands of distinct CDR3 sequences, of which over 45% were detected only once. Roughly 31% of the sample is taken by the ten largest.

The CDR3 holds 14 amino acids from the cysteine to the phenylalanine. Only the CDR3 DNA stays, 42 bases, in frame from base 1. The CDR1 and CDR2 encoded by the germline V gene are KGHDR and SFDVKD. The V and J ends are trimmed by 4 bases and 6 bases, leaving 13 bases between them. The origin of this receptor is a woman between 55 and 75 years old in good health. The sequenced sample consisted of blood. The receptor chain draws on TRBV24-1 and TRBJ2-3; a confident D gene designation cannot be given. The CDR3 loop reads CATSDPTNWDTQYF. The nucleotide sequence reads TGTGCCACCAGTGACCCAACAAACTGGGATACGCAGTATTTT.